This passage covers 31 T cell receptor beta chains from one sample sequenced in a study of T cell responses to AZD1222 COVID-19 vaccine. Clones were sequenced by immunoSEQ multiplex PCR, and TCRdb holds only the in-frame ones, with some missing. The sample includes 130,000 or so clones, 85% to 90% of them seen just once. The material sequenced was peripheral blood, taken on day 0 of AZD1222 vaccination. The receptors were sampled from an adult in good health.

The gene calls are TRBV18 and TRBJ2-1; D is perhaps TRBD1 (6 bases). Trimming stripped 0 bases from V and 8 bases from J, with 14 bases between. From germline, CDR1 is KGHSH and CDR2 LQKENI. The CDR3 is made up of 15 amino acids. In DNA, the CDR3 is TGTGCCAGCTCACCACCGAGCCAGACAGGCGATGAGCAGTTCTTC. Translating it yields CASSPPSQTGDEQFF. The entire variable domain, with the rest obtained from reference TRBV18 and TRBJ2-1, is as follows: NAGVMQNPRHLVRRRGQEARLRCSPMKGHSHVYWYRQLPEEGLKFMVYLQKENIIDESGMPKERFSAEFPKEGPSILRIQQVVRGDSAAYFCASSPPSQTGDEQFFGPGTRLTVL.

The rearrangement links TRBV7-2 to TRBJ1-4, with 7 bases fitting TRBD1. From germline, CDR1 is SGHTA and CDR2 FQGNSA. The CDR3 contains 15 residues. V trimming: 5 bases; J trimming: 3 bases; junction bases outside the gene matches: 6. CDR3 nucleotides: TGTGCCAGCAGCACCCAGGGGGGGCCTAATGAAAAACTGTTTTTT. Translated: CASSTQGGPNEKLFF.

The chain combines TRBV12-3 or TRBV12-4 with TRBJ2-3; 9 positions agree with TRBD2. The CDR3 is 12 amino acids. V was pared by 8 bases and J by 3 bases, with 0 bases of the junction left unmatched. This CDR3 reads CASGLATDTQYF. The DNA of the CDR3 is TGTGCCAGCGGACTAGCGACAGATACGCAGTATTTT.

This chain connects TRBV5-4 to TRBJ1-2; 8 bases line up with TRBD1. Trimming removed 4 bases from V and 5 bases from J; junction bases left unmatched: 4. Per germline, CDR1 SGHNT and CDR2 YYREEE (reference sequence). This CDR3 contains 13 residues. CDR3 nucleotides: TGTGCCAGCAGCAGGCAGGGGGCGTATGGCTACACCTTC. As protein: CASSRQGAYGYTF.

This chain connects TRBV5-1 to TRBJ2-5; D is possibly TRBD1 (6 bases). Germline CDR1 SGHRS, CDR2 YFSETQ. CDR3 length equals 17 residues. V was trimmed by 2 bases and J by 2 bases, leaving 19 bases between them. CDR3 coding DNA: TGCGCCAGCAGCTTAAACTTTGGGCAGGGGCAACAAGAGACCCAGTACTTC. Its translation: CASSLNFGQGQQETQYF.

V and J are TRBV30 and TRBJ2-5, with no clear D. The V and J ends lost 3 bases and 5 bases respectively, with 7 bases between them. The germline V gene has CDR1 GTSNPN and CDR2 SVGIG (reference sequence). The CDR3 spans 11 residues. The CDR3 DNA sequence: TGTGCCTGGAGGACTGAGGAGACCCAGTACTTC. It translates to CAWRTEETQYF.

The gene calls are TRBV6-5 and TRBJ1-6, with a tentative D call TRBD1 (5 bases). Trimming cost V 2 bases and J 7 bases, with 12 bases left between them. Germline CDR1 is MNHEY and CDR2 is SVGAGI. The CDR3 length is 15 residues. The CDR3 DNA reads as TGTGCCAGCAGTTACCGGGACCCTGCCAATTCACCCCTCCACTTT. Translated, it gives CASSYRDPANSPLHF.

This clone was counted a single time. Other DNA sequences from this sample encode an identical CDR3 as well. The chain couples TRBV3-1 (or the pseudogene TRBV3-2) to TRBJ1-4; TRBD1 matches at 11 bases. The CDR3 extends over 14 amino acids. V dropped 4 bases and J dropped 10; count of bases not matched to a gene: 5. Germline V lookup: CDR1 LGHDT, CDR2 YNNKEL (reference sequence). CDR3 sequence reads: CASSPGQGARKLFF. CDR3 nucleotide sequence: TGTGCCAGCAGCCCCGGACAGGGGGCCCGAAAACTGTTTTTT.

CDR3 in DNA: TGTGCCAGCAGTGATTCGGGCTTGGCTAGCGGGAGCTACGAGCAGTACTTC. Its translation is CASSDSGLASGSYEQYF. V and J are TRBV2 and TRBJ2-7; 10 bases fit TRBD2. Looked up from germline, CDR1 is SNHLY and CDR2 is FYNNEI. V shed 3 bases and J 3 bases; nucleotides not matched to a gene: 11. This CDR3 is 17 amino acids long.

DNA of the CDR3: TGTGCCAGCAGGAAACAGGGGGCGGGTGATGAGCAGTTCTTC. Its protein product is CASRKQGAGDEQFF. The V call is TRBV6-5, the J call TRBJ2-1; 9 nucleotides agree with TRBD1. V gave up 6 bases and J gave up 8 bases; unmatched junction bases: 8. The CDR3 totals 14 residues. Germline V gene lookup returns CDR1 MNHEY and CDR2 SVGAGI.

This clone appeared a few times. This chain connects TRBV7-2 to TRBJ2-2; TRBD2 is a possible D gene (6 bases). The V and J ends lost 1 base and 0 bases respectively, with 6 bases between them. This CDR3 has 15 residues. In germline, CDR1 is SGHTA, CDR2 FQGNSA. CDR3 in DNA: TGTGCCAGCAGCTTAGGGAGGGCGAACACCGGGGAGCTGTTTTTT. Amino acid sequence: CASSLGRANTGELFF. Full variable domain (remainder filled in from reference TRBV7-2 and TRBJ2-2): GAGVSQSPSNKVTEKGKDVELRCDPISGHTALYWYRQSLGQGLEFLIYFQGNSAPDKSGLPSDRFSAERTGGSVSTLTIQRTQQEDSAVYLCASSLGRANTGELFFGEGSRLTVL.

This chain joins TRBV9 and TRBJ1-6; D is unresolved. V was pared by 5 bases and J by 5 bases, with 5 bases between. The germline V gene encodes CDR1 SGDLS and CDR2 YYNGEE. CDR3 length: 12 residues. CDR3 sequence: CASRANNSPLHF. The CDR3 DNA reads TGTGCCAGCAGGGCAAATAATTCACCCCTCCACTTT.

The chain uses TRBV9 and TRBJ1-1; weak D call: TRBD1 (6 bases). Germline V gene lookup returns CDR1 SGDLS and CDR2 YYNGEE. Trimming stripped 3 bases from V and 5 bases from J, with 14 bases between. CDR3 length: 14 amino acids. Written as DNA, the CDR3 is TGTGCCAGCAGCGAAGACAGGTCACGTACTGAAGCTTTCTTT. It encodes CASSEDRSRTEAFF.

The rearrangement uses TRBV5-1 and TRBJ2-1, with D perhaps TRBD2 (6 bases). The CDR3 totals 16 residues. V lost 0 bases to trimming and J lost 0 bases, with 10 bases between them. CDR1 is SGHRS, CDR2 YFSETQ, per germline. DNA for the CDR3: TGCGCCAGCAGCTTGGGCGGGATTACCTCCTACAATGAGCAGTTCTTC. Its protein product is CASSLGGITSYNEQFF. Based on the CDR3 plus reference TRBV5-1 and TRBJ2-1, the full variable domain is KAGVTQTPRYLIKTRGQQVTLSCSPISGHRSVSWYQQTPGQGLQFLFEYFSETQRNKGNFPGRFSGRQFSNSRSEMNVSTLELGDSALYLCASSLGGITSYNEQFFGPGTRLTVL.

The count of this clone is one. The V call is TRBV7-3, the J call TRBJ2-5; 7 nucleotides align to TRBD2. Germline CDR1 is SGHTA and CDR2 is FQGTGA. After removal of 2 bases from V and 2 bases from J, the junction contained 2 bases not matched to a gene. CDR3 length: 14 residues. CDR3 bases: TGTGCCAGCAGCTTAGGGGGAGGGCAAGAGACCCAGTACTTC. It encodes CASSLGGGQETQYF.

The chain joins TRBV4-1 to TRBJ2-7; D is ambiguous. Per germline, CDR1 MGHRA and CDR2 YSYEKL. This CDR3 contains 14 residues. V gave up 1 base and J gave up 2 bases, with 9 bases separating them. The CDR3 sequence: CASSQVVGTYEQYF. As DNA, the CDR3 is TGCGCCAGCAGCCAAGTAGTAGGGACCTACGAGCAGTACTTC.

The rearrangement joins TRBV4-2 to TRBJ2-1, with 8 nucleotides matching TRBD2. The junction had 7 bases not matched to a gene; V was cut back by 2 bases and J by 4 bases. There are 16 residues in the CDR3. Germline CDR1 reads LGHNA; CDR2 reads YNFKEQ. In DNA form, the CDR3 reads TGTGCCAGCAGCCAATATAAACTAGCGGATTACAATGAGCAGTTCTTC. Amino acids: CASSQYKLADYNEQFF.

V gene TRBV10-2 combines with J gene TRBJ2-7; 7 bases are a match to TRBD1. This CDR3 is 14 amino acids long. Germline V gene sequence: CDR1 WSHSY, CDR2 SAAADI. Trimming took 3 bases from V and 3 from J; bases not matched to a gene: 5. CDR3 nucleotides: TGCGCCAGCAGTGAAGGGGGCTCAAACTACGAGCAGTACTTC. Translating gives CASSEGGSNYEQYF.

V usage is TRBV29-1 and J usage is TRBJ1-2; D unresolved. Per the germline V gene, CDR1 is SQVTM and CDR2 is ANQGSEA. This CDR3 comprises 13 residues. V was trimmed by 0 bases and J by 1 base, leaving 6 bases between them. The CDR3 DNA reads as TGCAGCGTTGAAGAGGGGAATAACTATGGCTACACCTTC. It encodes CSVEEGNNYGYTF.

This chain uses TRBV4-1 with TRBJ1-1; tentatively, D is TRBD1 (6 bases). CDR1 and CDR2 (germline): MGHRA, YSYEKL. The V end was cut by 4 bases, the J end by 6 bases, with 18 bases between. This CDR3 is 15 amino acids long. CDR3 protein: CASSRTPPGAAEAFF. The DNA for the CDR3 is TGCGCCAGCAGCCGCACCCCCCCGGGGGCCGCTGAAGCTTTCTTT.

This chain links TRBV7-2 with TRBJ1-1, with D unresolved. V dropped 3 bases and J dropped 4 bases, with 12 bases sitting between them. The V gene's germline CDR1 is SGHTA and CDR2 FQGNSA. CDR3 length equals 14 residues. CDR3 loop: CASSFGRWGTEAFF. The DNA for the CDR3 is TGTGCCAGCAGCTTCGGACGCTGGGGCACTGAAGCTTTCTTT. The complete variable domain, with remaining parts taken from reference TRBV7-2 and TRBJ1-1, reads GAGVSQSPSNKVTEKGKDVELRCDPISGHTALYWYRQSLGQGLEFLIYFQGNSAPDKSGLPSDRFSAERTGGSVSTLTIQRTQQEDSAVYLCASSFGRWGTEAFFGQGTRLTVV.

The genes are TRBV27 and TRBJ1-3; the D is unclear. The CDR3 has 15 amino acids. Germline V gene data show CDR1 as MNHEY and CDR2 as SMNVEV (reference sequence). The V and J ends lost 6 bases and 0 bases respectively, with 12 bases between them. CDR3 coding DNA: TGTGCCAGCAGCCGTAAAGAACTCTCTGGAAACACCATATATTTT. It specifies CASSRKELSGNTIYF.

For the CDR3, the DNA is TGTGCCAGCAGCCTACAGGGGGGCGGGGAGCTGTTTTTT. This gives the protein CASSLQGGGELFF. The chain employs TRBV2 and TRBJ2-2; 8 nucleotides line up with TRBD1. Per the germline V gene, CDR1 is SNHLY and CDR2 is FYNNEI. The CDR3 extends over 13 amino acids. V lost 6 bases to trimming and J lost 7 bases; unmatched junction nucleotides: 4.

The V and J genes are TRBV30 and TRBJ1-3; D ambiguous. Germline V gene data show CDR1 as GTSNPN and CDR2 as SVGIG (reference sequence). V was clipped by 0 bases and J by 0 bases, with 6 bases between them. CDR3 size: 14 residues. This CDR3 is CAWSVRSSGNTIYF. The DNA of the CDR3 is TGTGCCTGGAGTGTCCGGAGCTCTGGAAACACCATATATTTT.

This chain uses TRBV11-2 with TRBJ1-2; no reliable D call. Germline CDR1 reads SGHAT; CDR2 reads FQNNGV. The CDR3 contains 15 residues. With 1 base removed from V and 4 bases from J, the gap between germline ends came to 13 bases. The CDR3 loop is CASSLARDLRYGYTF. As DNA, the CDR3 is TGTGCCAGCAGCTTAGCCCGTGACCTCCGCTATGGCTACACCTTC.

J is TRBJ2-1 and V is TRBV11-2; 9 bases map to TRBD2. The CDR3 has 18 residues. The V segment lost 5 bases and the J segment 1 base; nucleotides outside the gene matches: 12. Germline V gene sequence: CDR1 SGHAT, CDR2 FQNNGV. For the CDR3, the DNA is TGTGCCAGCAGCCACTCCCCGCGACTAGCGGCGTCCTACAATGAGCAGTTCTTC. Translation: CASSHSPRLAASYNEQFF.

This clone occurred many times. The V call is TRBV9, the J call TRBJ2-1; no firm D call. This CDR3 contains 14 residues. Per germline, CDR1 SGDLS and CDR2 YYNGEE. V dropped 3 bases and J dropped 2 bases, with 9 bases sitting between them. CDR3 bases: TGTGCCAGCAGCGAAGCCTCGACCTACAATGAGCAGTTCTTC. This encodes CASSEASTYNEQFF.

This chain joins TRBV10-3 and TRBJ1-3; D unresolved. In germline, CDR1 is ENHRY, CDR2 SYGVKD. CDR3 length: 13 amino acids. Trimming removed 7 bases at V and 2 bases at J, with 9 bases between. The CDR3 reads CAIMTRTGNTIYF. The CDR3 nucleotides are TGTGCCATCATGACCCGTACTGGAAACACCATATATTTT.

This chain uses TRBV4-1 with TRBJ1-5, with a weak D call TRBD1 (6 bases). V dropped 0 bases and J dropped 2 bases, with 11 bases sitting between them. This CDR3 has 16 residues. Per the germline V gene, CDR1 is MGHRA and CDR2 is YSYEKL. The CDR3 nucleotides read TGCGCCAGCAGCCAAGATATGTGGACAGGCAATCAGCCCCAGCATTTT. It specifies CASSQDMWTGNQPQHF.

The V and J genes are TRBV5-1 and TRBJ2-2; 10 positions agree with TRBD2. The ends lost 0 bases at V and 0 bases at J; junction bases unmatched: 11. The germline gives CDR1 SGHRS, CDR2 YFSETQ. The CDR3 contains 20 residues. CDR3 loop: CASSLEGTSAPGTNTGELFF. The CDR3 DNA sequence: TGCGCCAGCAGCTTGGAGGGGACTAGCGCCCCCGGAACGAACACCGGGGAGCTGTTTTTT. Combining the CDR3 with reference TRBV5-1 and TRBJ2-2 gives the whole variable domain KAGVTQTPRYLIKTRGQQVTLSCSPISGHRSVSWYQQTPGQGLQFLFEYFSETQRNKGNFPGRFSGRQFSNSRSEMNVSTLELGDSALYLCASSLEGTSAPGTNTGELFFGEGSRLTVL.

This clone was detected a few times. The J gene is TRBJ2-7, the V gene TRBV9; D could derive from TRBD1 or TRBD2 (5 bases each). Germline V gene sequence: CDR1 SGDLS, CDR2 YYNGEE. Trimming stripped 4 bases from V and 4 bases from J, with 15 bases between. CDR3 length: 14 amino acids. This chain's CDR3 is CASSPPSREYEQYF. The CDR3, as DNA: TGTGCCAGCAGCCCGCCCTCCAGGGAGTACGAGCAGTACTTC.